This T cell receptor beta chain was identified in a study of Ad26.COV2.S vaccination and SARS-CoV-2 variants. Study details: Doses of Ad26.COV2.S were injected into muscle once or twice, 56 days apart.

The treatment denotes: roughly 20 received Ad26.COV2.S at low or high dose, single or two shots; several received placebo; per-sample allocation not given. Specimen acquisition occurred on day 63 following the initial vaccine or placebo injection. Ad26 vector vaccine expressed Wuhan-strain SARS-CoV-2 spike. Per the germline V gene, CDR1 is LGHNA and CDR2 is YSLEER. Trimming stripped 3 bases from V and 4 bases from J, with 10 bases between. The CDR3 totals 13 residues. Sequencing was performed with immunoSEQ multiplex PCR; in TCRdb, only in-frame clones are kept and a portion is missing. The data show about 400,000 clones, 92% seen once.

This sequence joins TRBV4-3 and TRBJ2-7; D is uncertain. The TCR sequence derives from a person between 18 and 65 years old who received the Ad26.COV2.S COVID-19 vaccine or a placebo. The specimen was peripheral blood, collected in a trial of Ad26.COV2.S vaccine versus placebo. CDR3 coding DNA: TGCGCCAGCAGCCAGGAAACGGCATACGAGCAGTACTTC. As protein: CASSQETAYEQYF.